This T cell receptor beta chain was identified during a study of blood T cell repertoires in COVID-19. In the study overall: Acute-phase and convalescent COVID-19 samples originated in the United States, Italy and Spain. Sources were T cells, B-cell-depleted T cells, or PBMCs; the material itself was cDNA or gDNA.

During active infection, Seattle patients enrolled and were then monitored through disease. As processed by the authors: The authors estimated nucleated cell counts from reference gene primer amplification. TCRdb keeps only in-frame clones here, not all; method: immunoSEQ multiplex PCR. From that table come the V and J calls and clone size; the DNA was used to work out D and trimming. The sample yields fewer than 200,000 clones, approximately 80% seen once. Germline lookup yields CDR1 SGHAT and CDR2 FQNNGV. J was trimmed by 0 bases and V by 3 bases; bases with no gene match: 12. The CDR3 loop spans 18 amino acids.

The receptor was derived from a woman aged 40 to 50 with COVID-19, enrolled during active disease. The rearrangement links TRBV11-2 to TRBJ2-3; 7 bases are a match to TRBD2. Sequencing was done on a sample of peripheral blood. CDR3 sequence: CASSFSGADPTSTDTQYF. CDR3 nucleotide sequence: TGTGCCAGCAGCTTCAGCGGGGCGGACCCGACTAGCACAGATACGCAGTATTTT. Combining the CDR3 with reference TRBV11-2 and TRBJ2-3 gives the whole variable domain EAGVAQSPRYKIIEKRQSVAFWCNPISGHATLYWYQQILGQGPKLLIQFQNNGVVDDSQLPKDRFSAERLKGVDSTLKIQPAKLEDSAVYLCASSFSGADPTSTDTQYFGPGTRLTVL.